This TCR beta chain was observed in a study of T cell changes during pregnancy in multiple sclerosis. Germline values: CDR1 MNHNS, CDR2 SASEGT. This CDR3 has 17 amino acids. With 0 bases clipped from V and 2 bases from J, the junction kept 8 bases outside the gene matches. The protocol was immunoSEQ multiplex PCR, while the TCRdb copy is restricted to in-frame clones and leaves out a portion. The data contain around 60,000 clones, roughly 92% of them singletons. This TCR came from a female donor with multiple sclerosis, enrolled in a pregnancy study. The source material was peripheral blood, sampled in the second trimester of pregnancy. This sequence joins TRBV6-1 and TRBJ2-3; 7 bases agree with TRBD2. CDR3 nucleotide sequence: TGTGCCAGCAGTGAAGCCAACCAGGGACTAAACACAGATACGCAGTATTTT. Encoded protein: CASSEANQGLNTDTQYF.